Listed here are 31 T cell receptor beta chains from one sample, sequenced in a study of siplizumab effects on memory and regulatory T cells. Assay used: immunoSEQ multiplex PCR; TCRdb lists only in-frame clones, some missing. Among over 70,000 clones, 75% to 90% were seen once, and the ten largest hold roughly 15%. The sample consisted of CD4+ T cells sorted from blood. The receptors were sampled from a human donor in good health.

The V and J genes are TRBV20-1 and TRBJ2-5; D is possibly TRBD2 (5 bases). From germline, CDR1 is DFQATT and CDR2 SNEGSKA (reference sequence). Trimming cost V 7 bases and J 3 bases, with 6 bases left between them. CDR3 length: 10 residues. The CDR3 loop is CSVGEETQYF. The CDR3, as DNA: TGCAGTGTGGGAGAAGAGACCCAGTACTTC.

The V and J genes are TRBV4-2 and TRBJ1-5; tentative D call: TRBD1 (5 bases). Trimming shortened V by 0 bases and J by 0 bases, and 6 bases separated the two germline ends. The CDR3 contains 15 residues. Germline V gives CDR1 LGHNA, CDR2 YNFKEQ. The CDR3 nucleotides are TGTGCCAGCAGCCAAGAACAGGATAGCAATCAGCCCCAGCATTTT. It yields the protein CASSQEQDSNQPQHF.

The gene calls are TRBV10-1 and TRBJ1-4; D uncertain. This CDR3 region has 13 residues. Germline CDR1 and CDR2: WNHNN and SYGVQD (reference sequence). Trimming took 0 bases from V and 10 from J, leaving 9 bases between them. CDR3 in DNA: TGCGCCAGCAGTGAGTCGCGGGGTGGAAAACTGTTTTTT. It codes for CASSESRGGKLFF.

The rearrangement joins TRBV10-3 to TRBJ2-7, with TRBD1 matching 9 bases. V dropped 6 bases and J dropped 0; count of bases not matched to a gene: 6. CDR3 length equals 15 residues. Germline V gives CDR1 ENHRY, CDR2 SYGVKD. The CDR3 nucleotides are TGTGCCATCAGACTAGCGACAGGGGGCTCCTACGAGCAGTACTTC. This codes for CAIRLATGGSYEQYF.

The V call is TRBV7-3, the J call TRBJ2-7; D is possibly TRBD1 (6 bases). This CDR3 is built from 14 residues. Germline loops: CDR1 SGHTA, CDR2 FQGTGA. V was pared by 5 bases and J by 3 bases, with 14 bases between. Here the CDR3 reads CASSTNRVFYEQYF. CDR3 DNA sequence: TGTGCCAGCAGCACCAACAGGGTTTTCTACGAGCAGTACTTC.

Only one count was recorded for this clone. The V call is TRBV7-9, the J call TRBJ2-5; TRBD1 is a possible D gene (6 bases). CDR3 length: 14 residues. Germline V gene sequence: CDR1 SEHNR, CDR2 FQNEAQ (reference sequence). V was pared by 4 bases and J by 4 bases, with 13 bases between. The CDR3 nucleotides are TGTGCCAGCAGCTCTCAGGGGAATGGAGAGACCCAGTACTTC. Translation gives CASSSQGNGETQYF.

The V gene is TRBV6-4, the J gene TRBJ1-4; no firm D call. Per germline, CDR1 MRHNA and CDR2 SNTAGT. V was cut by 9 bases and J by 7 bases, with 0 bases left in between. The length of the CDR3 is 8 residues. CDR3 in DNA: TGTGCCAGTGAAAAACTGTTTTTT. Protein product: CASEKLFF.

The chain recombines TRBV5-1 with TRBJ2-1, with TRBD2 identical over 10 bases. The CDR3 length is 15 residues. With V trimmed by 5 bases and J by 0 bases, 2 bases remained unmatched. Germline CDR1 reads SGHRS; CDR2 reads YFSETQ. The CDR3 loop reads CASRASGSSYNEQFF. CDR3 sequence (DNA): TGCGCCAGCAGAGCTAGCGGGAGCTCCTACAATGAGCAGTTCTTC.

A single count supports this clone. This chain joins TRBV7-6 and TRBJ2-3; a weak D match, TRBD1 (5 bases). Trimming took off 1 base at V and 10 bases at J, with 12 bases between the two ends. Germline-derived CDR1 and CDR2 are SGHVS and FNYEAQ. CDR3 length: 13 amino acids. Written as DNA, the CDR3 is TGTGCCAGCAGCTTAGTAGGGGTCGGAGCGCAGTATTTT. Protein sequence: CASSLVGVGAQYF.

The chain carries TRBV27 and TRBJ2-1; TRBD2 matches 10 bases. This CDR3 is 15 amino acids long. The J segment lost 10 bases and the V segment lost 2 bases, leaving 8 bases of the junction unmatched. Germline V gene sequence: CDR1 MNHEY, CDR2 SMNVEV (reference sequence). For the CDR3, the DNA is TGTGCCAGCAGTTTAGTTCTAGCGGGGGCTAGGGAGCAGTTCTTC. It specifies CASSLVLAGAREQFF.

The genes are TRBV5-1 and TRBJ2-1; 7 bases are shared with TRBD2. Losses at the gene ends were 0 bases for V and 7 bases for J; bases not matched to a gene: 7. This CDR3 is 15 amino acids long. Germline values: CDR1 SGHRS, CDR2 YFSETQ. CDR3 residues: CASSLASGGRNEQFF. As DNA, the CDR3 is TGCGCCAGCAGCTTGGCCTCGGGAGGACGAAATGAGCAGTTCTTC.

The chain is built from TRBV5-1 and TRBJ2-2; either TRBD1 or TRBD2 may fit D (5 bases each). The CDR3 length is 13 residues. Germline V lookup: CDR1 SGHRS, CDR2 YFSETQ. V shed 10 bases and J shed 4 bases, with 14 bases lying between them. CDR3 residues: CAASRDVTGELFF. In nucleotides, the CDR3 is TGCGCCGCCAGTCGGGACGTCACCGGGGAGCTGTTTTTT.

V is TRBV9 and J is TRBJ1-6; tentative D call: TRBD1 (6 bases). Trimming took off 6 bases at V and 9 bases at J, with 13 bases between the two ends. CDR3 length equals 13 residues. From germline, CDR1 is SGDLS and CDR2 YYNGEE. CDR3 coding DNA: TGTGCCAGCAACAGGGATCTGGTTTCACCCCTCCACTTT. Amino acid sequence: CASNRDLVSPLHF.

The chain links TRBV2 to TRBJ2-7; D perhaps matches TRBD1 (6 bases). The CDR3 has 11 amino acids. Germline CDR1 and CDR2: SNHLY and FYNNEI. Trimming stripped 6 bases from V and 12 bases from J, with 15 bases between. CDR3 sequence reads: CASRRGKKRYF. The CDR3 bases are TGTGCCAGCAGGAGGGGGAAAAAGAGGTACTTC.

This chain uses TRBV7-2 with TRBJ2-3; 10 bases are shared with TRBD2. With 0 bases clipped from V and 6 bases from J, the junction kept 9 bases outside the gene matches. The V gene's germline CDR1 is SGHTA and CDR2 FQGNSA. CDR3 length: 17 residues. The CDR3 DNA sequence: TGTGCCAGCAGCTTAGCTCCAGCGGGAGGGCCAAGGGATACGCAGTATTTT. As protein: CASSLAPAGGPRDTQYF.

The genes are TRBV19 and TRBJ2-7; 12 positions agree with TRBD2. The CDR3 contains 15 residues. Germline CDR1 LNHDA, CDR2 SQIVND (reference sequence). V was clipped by 5 bases and J by 4 bases; unmatched bases: 6. The CDR3: CASSQGLAGLYEQYF. CDR3 sequence (DNA): TGTGCCAGTAGTCAAGGACTAGCGGGGCTTTACGAGCAGTACTTC.

The rearrangement joins TRBV5-1 to TRBJ2-7; 8 bases are a match to TRBD2. Germline trimming cut 5 bases from V and 5 bases from J; bases unmatched to any gene: 9. Germline lookup yields CDR1 SGHRS and CDR2 YFSETQ. This CDR3 contains 14 residues. CDR3 in amino acids: CASSDPGGSNEQYF. DNA for the CDR3: TGCGCCAGCAGTGACCCGGGGGGGAGCAACGAGCAGTACTTC.

This clone was detected a few times. The V and J genes are TRBV28 and TRBJ2-3; D gene uncertain. This CDR3 comprises 14 residues. Between the trimmed V and J ends, which lost 3 bases and 1 base, there was a span of 8 bases. CDR1 is MDHEN and CDR2 is SYDVKM in the germline V gene. The CDR3 bases are TGTGCCAGCAGTTTTAAACAGCGCACAGATACGCAGTATTTT. Translating it yields CASSFKQRTDTQYF. The full variable domain, its missing parts supplied by reference TRBV28 and TRBJ2-3, is DVKVTQSSRYLVKRTGEKVFLECVQDMDHENMFWYRQDPGLGLRLIYFSYDVKMKEKGDIPEGYSVSREKKERFSLILESASTNQTSMYLCASSFKQRTDTQYFGPGTRLTVL.

J is TRBJ2-7 and V is TRBV27; D is possibly TRBD1 or TRBD2 (6 bases each). Germline V lookup: CDR1 MNHEY, CDR2 SMNVEV (reference sequence). CDR3 length equals 14 residues. The V and J ends lost 5 bases and 0 bases respectively, with 11 bases between them. The DNA for the CDR3 is TGTGCCAGCAGTCCGCGGGACACCTCCTACGAGCAGTACTTC. Amino acids: CASSPRDTSYEQYF.

The chain joins TRBV30 to TRBJ2-1; TRBD1 aligns across 7 bases. CDR3 size: 12 residues. Germline trimming cut 1 base from V and 10 bases from J; bases unmatched to any gene: 4. CDR1 is GTSNPN and CDR2 is SVGIG in the germline V gene (reference sequence). CDR3 sequence reads: CAWSETGREQFF. The CDR3 DNA follows: TGTGCCTGGAGTGAGACAGGGCGCGAGCAGTTCTTC.

This rearrangement joins TRBV28 to TRBJ2-6, with D possibly being TRBD2 (6 bases). Germline V gives CDR1 MDHEN, CDR2 SYDVKM. V was pared by 2 bases and J by 0 bases, with 8 bases between. This CDR3 has 16 residues. CDR3 residues: CASSLTGGSGANVLTF. As DNA, the CDR3 is TGTGCCAGCAGTTTAACCGGGGGCTCTGGGGCCAACGTCCTGACTTTC.

The rearrangement uses TRBV6-1 and TRBJ2-7, with TRBD1 identical over 12 bases. The V gene end was trimmed by 8 bases and the J gene end by 5 bases; junction bases not matched to a gene: 7. This CDR3 is built from 14 residues. CDR1 and CDR2 (germline): MNHNS, SASEGT. CDR3 sequence: CASLGQGASHEQYF. The CDR3 coding sequence is TGTGCCAGCTTGGGACAGGGGGCCAGCCACGAGCAGTACTTC.

V gene TRBV7-2 combines with J gene TRBJ2-5; TRBD2 matches 12 bases. The CDR3 is made up of 15 amino acids. Germline V gene sequence: CDR1 SGHTA, CDR2 FQGNSA. Trimming at V came to 5 bases and at J to 7 bases, leaving 8 bases not matched to a gene. The CDR3 nucleotides read TGTGCCAGCAGCGTTCGACTAGCGGGAGCGGGGACCCAGTACTTC. Its translation: CASSVRLAGAGTQYF. The full variable domain, rest sourced from reference TRBV7-2 and TRBJ2-5, is GAGVSQSPSNKVTEKGKDVELRCDPISGHTALYWYRQSLGQGLEFLIYFQGNSAPDKSGLPSDRFSAERTGGSVSTLTIQRTQQEDSAVYLCASSVRLAGAGTQYFGPGTRLLVL.

J is TRBJ2-7 and V is TRBV5-6; D is unclear. The CDR3 spans 12 residues. Trimming shortened V by 4 bases and J by 3 bases, and 8 bases separated the two germline ends. CDR1 SGHDT and CDR2 YYEEEE come from the germline V gene. Here the CDR3 reads CASSLQYYEQYF. In DNA, the CDR3 is TGTGCCAGCAGCCTACAGTACTACGAGCAGTACTTC.

The rearrangement uses TRBV27 and TRBJ2-7, with TRBD1 as a possible D gene (5 bases). Germline values: CDR1 MNHEY, CDR2 SMNVEV (reference sequence). V shed 2 bases and J shed 2 bases, with 7 bases lying between them. The CDR3 extends over 13 amino acids. CDR3 nucleotide sequence: TGTGCCAGCAGTTTAAGGGGTACCTACGAGCAGTACTTC. Its translation is CASSLRGTYEQYF.

J is TRBJ1-1 and V is TRBV19; no firm D call. V lost 7 bases, J lost 0 bases, and 18 bases lay in between. The germline CDR1 and CDR2 sequences are LNHDA and SQIVND (reference sequence). The CDR3 has 16 residues. CDR3 coding DNA: TGTGCCAGTATTTGGCGGTCCTCTCCCATGAACACTGAAGCTTTCTTT. This sequence encodes CASIWRSSPMNTEAFF.

This clone showed up just once. The V and J genes are TRBV18 and TRBJ2-3, with 7 positions matching TRBD1. The germline gives CDR1 KGHSH, CDR2 LQKENI. The CDR3 contains 17 residues. The J segment lost 0 bases and the V segment lost 3 bases, leaving 9 bases of the junction unmatched. The CDR3, as DNA: TGTGCCAGCTCACCCCGACAGGGAAGTATTAGCACAGATACGCAGTATTTT. It is translated as CASSPRQGSISTDTQYF.

This sequence joins TRBV30 and TRBJ1-5; unclear D gene. Germline V gives CDR1 GTSNPN, CDR2 SVGIG (reference sequence). With 3 bases removed from V and 3 bases from J, the gap between germline ends came to 12 bases. There are 14 residues in the CDR3. The CDR3 bases are TGTGCCTGGAGCCTAGGGAGGGTCAATCAGCCCCAGCATTTT. This gives the protein CAWSLGRVNQPQHF.

The chain carries TRBV29-1 and TRBJ2-3; 12 nucleotides line up with TRBD2. Germline-derived CDR1 and CDR2 are SQVTM and ANQGSEA. This CDR3 region has 15 residues. V lost 5 bases to trimming and J lost 0 bases; unmatched junction nucleotides: 3. CDR3 DNA sequence: TGCAGCGTTTCTAGCGGGAGGGCCAGCACAGATACGCAGTATTTT. Amino acids: CSVSSGRASTDTQYF.

The chain recombines TRBV5-1 with TRBJ2-7, with 7 bases that match TRBD1. V gave up 5 bases and J gave up 0 bases; unmatched junction bases: 11. CDR3 length equals 16 residues. The germline V gene has CDR1 SGHRS and CDR2 YFSETQ. The CDR3 loop reads CASRPSGTVPSYEQYF. Here the CDR3 DNA reads TGCGCCAGCAGACCATCCGGGACAGTGCCCTCCTACGAGCAGTACTTC.

The rearrangement joins TRBV11-2 to TRBJ2-7; 12 bases align to TRBD2. The CDR3 extends over 16 amino acids. The V gene end was trimmed by 5 bases and the J gene end by 4 bases; junction bases not matched to a gene: 9. CDR1 is SGHAT, CDR2 FQNNGV, per germline. CDR3 sequence: CASSQTPGLAGYEQYF. CDR3 DNA: TGTGCCAGCAGCCAAACCCCGGGACTAGCGGGTTACGAGCAGTACTTC.